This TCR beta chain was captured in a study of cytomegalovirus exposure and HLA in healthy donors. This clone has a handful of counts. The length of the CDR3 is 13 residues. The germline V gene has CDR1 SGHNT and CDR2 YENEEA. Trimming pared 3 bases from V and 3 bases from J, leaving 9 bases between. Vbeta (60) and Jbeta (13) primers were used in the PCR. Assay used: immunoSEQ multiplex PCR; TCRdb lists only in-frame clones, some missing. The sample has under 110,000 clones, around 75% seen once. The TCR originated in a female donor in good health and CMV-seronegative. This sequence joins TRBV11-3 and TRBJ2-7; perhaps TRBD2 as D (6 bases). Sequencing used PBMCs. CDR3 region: CASSFGSGYEQYF. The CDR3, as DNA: TGTGCCAGCAGCTTCGGGAGCGGCTACGAGCAGTACTTC.